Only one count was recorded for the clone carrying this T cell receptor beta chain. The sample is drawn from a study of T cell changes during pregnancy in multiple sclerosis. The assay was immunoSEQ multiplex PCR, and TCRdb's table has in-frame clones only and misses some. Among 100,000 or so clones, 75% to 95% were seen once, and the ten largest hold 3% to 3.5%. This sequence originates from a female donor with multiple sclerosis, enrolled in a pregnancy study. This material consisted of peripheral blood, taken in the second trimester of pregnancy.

The CDR3, as DNA: TGCGCCAGCAGAGTGGTAAATCTACAGGGGCGGACAGATACGCAGTATTTT. Its protein is CASRVVNLQGRTDTQYF. This chain joins TRBV5-1 and TRBJ2-3; 7 bases align to TRBD1. The CDR3 covers 17 residues. V was pared by 5 bases and J by 3 bases, with 15 bases of the junction left unmatched. Germline CDR1 and CDR2: SGHRS and YFSETQ.